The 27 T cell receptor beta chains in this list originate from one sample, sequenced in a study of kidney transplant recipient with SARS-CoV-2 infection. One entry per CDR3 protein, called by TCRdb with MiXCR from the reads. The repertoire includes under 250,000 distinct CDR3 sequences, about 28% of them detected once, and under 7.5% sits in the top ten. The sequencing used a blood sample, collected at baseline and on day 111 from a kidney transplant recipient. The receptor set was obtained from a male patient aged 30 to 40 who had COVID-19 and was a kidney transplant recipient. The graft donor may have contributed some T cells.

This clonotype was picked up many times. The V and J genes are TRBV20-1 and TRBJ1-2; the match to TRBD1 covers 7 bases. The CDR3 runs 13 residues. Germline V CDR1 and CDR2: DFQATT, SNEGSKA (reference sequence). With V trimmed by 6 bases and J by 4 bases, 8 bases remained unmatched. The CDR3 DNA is TGCAGTGCGGGACAGCCCCAGCCCTATGGCTACACCTTC. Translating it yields CSAGQPQPYGYTF.

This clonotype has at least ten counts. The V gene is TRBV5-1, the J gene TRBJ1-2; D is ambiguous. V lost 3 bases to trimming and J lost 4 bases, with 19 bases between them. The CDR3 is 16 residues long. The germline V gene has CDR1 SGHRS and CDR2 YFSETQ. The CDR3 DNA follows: TGCGCCAGCAGCTACGAATCGGTTCGAAAGACCTATGGCTACACCTTC. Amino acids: CASSYESVRKTYGYTF.

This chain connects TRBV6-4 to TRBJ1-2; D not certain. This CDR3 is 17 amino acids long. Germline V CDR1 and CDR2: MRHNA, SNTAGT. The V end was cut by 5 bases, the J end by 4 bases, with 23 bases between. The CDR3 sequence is CASSLFGSHGKTYGYTF. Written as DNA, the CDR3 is TGTGCCAGCAGTCTCTTTGGCTCACACGGAAAGACCTATGGCTACACCTTC.

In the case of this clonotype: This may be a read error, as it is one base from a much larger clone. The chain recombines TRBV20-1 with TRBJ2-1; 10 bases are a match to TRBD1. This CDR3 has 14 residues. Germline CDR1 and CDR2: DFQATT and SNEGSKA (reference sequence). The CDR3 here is CSGTGVTPYNEQFF. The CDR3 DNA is TGCAGCGGGACAGGGGTGACGCCCTACAATGAGCAGTTCTTC.

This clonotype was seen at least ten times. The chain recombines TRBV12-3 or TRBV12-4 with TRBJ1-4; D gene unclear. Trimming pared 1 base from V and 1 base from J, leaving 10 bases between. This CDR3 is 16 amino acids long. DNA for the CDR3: TGTGCCAGCAGTTTAGAACCACAAGAAACTAATGAAAAACTGTTTTTT. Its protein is CASSLEPQETNEKLFF.

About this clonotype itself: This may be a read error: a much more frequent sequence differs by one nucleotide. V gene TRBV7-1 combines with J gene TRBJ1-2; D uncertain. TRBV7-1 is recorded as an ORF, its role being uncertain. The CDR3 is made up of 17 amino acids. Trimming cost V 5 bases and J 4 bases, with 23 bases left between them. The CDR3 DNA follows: TGTGCCAGCAGCCGTAAATTTCGCGAGGGAAAGACCTATGGCTACACCTTC. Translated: CASSRKFREGKTYGYTF.

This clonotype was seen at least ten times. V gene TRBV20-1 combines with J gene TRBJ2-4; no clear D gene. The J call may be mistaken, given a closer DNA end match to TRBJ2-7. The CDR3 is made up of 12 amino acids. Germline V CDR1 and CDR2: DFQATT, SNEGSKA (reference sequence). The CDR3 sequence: CSARPGASEQYF. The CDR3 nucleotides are TGCAGTGCTAGGCCGGGTGCCTCCGAGCAGTACTTC.

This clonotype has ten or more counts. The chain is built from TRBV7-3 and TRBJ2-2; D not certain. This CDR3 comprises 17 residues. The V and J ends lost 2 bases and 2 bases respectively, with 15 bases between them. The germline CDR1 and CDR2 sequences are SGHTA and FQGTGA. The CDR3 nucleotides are TGTGCCAGCAGCTTAGGGCGCCCCCTGATAAACACCGGGGAGCTGTTTTTT. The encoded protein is CASSLGRPLINTGELFF.

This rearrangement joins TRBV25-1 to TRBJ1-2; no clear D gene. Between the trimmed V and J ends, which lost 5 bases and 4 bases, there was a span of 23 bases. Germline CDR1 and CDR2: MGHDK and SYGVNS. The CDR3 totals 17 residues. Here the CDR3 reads CASSFKLELGKTYGYTF. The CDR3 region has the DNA TGTGCCAGCAGTTTCAAGCTAGAACTGGGAAAGACCTATGGCTACACCTTC.

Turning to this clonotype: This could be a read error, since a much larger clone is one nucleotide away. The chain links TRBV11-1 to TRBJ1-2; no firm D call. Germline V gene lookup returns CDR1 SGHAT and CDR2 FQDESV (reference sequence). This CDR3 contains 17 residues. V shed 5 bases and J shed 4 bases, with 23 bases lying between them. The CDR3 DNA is TGTGCCAGCAGCGCGATATATAAGGCTGGAAGGACCTATGGCTACACCTTC. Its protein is CASSAIYKAGRTYGYTF.

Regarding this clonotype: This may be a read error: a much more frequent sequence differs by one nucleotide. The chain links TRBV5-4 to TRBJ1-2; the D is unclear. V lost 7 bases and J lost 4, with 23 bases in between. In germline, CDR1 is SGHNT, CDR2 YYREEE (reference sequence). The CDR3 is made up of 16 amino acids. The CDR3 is CASLRAVPGKTYGYTF. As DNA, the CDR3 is TGTGCCAGCCTGCGGGCCGTACCAGGAAAGACCTATGGCTACACCTTC.

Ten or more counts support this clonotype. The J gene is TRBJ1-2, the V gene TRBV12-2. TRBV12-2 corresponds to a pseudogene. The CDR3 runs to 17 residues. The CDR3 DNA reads TGTGCAAGTCGCAGCAAGCGGACTCCACGAAAGACCTATGGCTACACCTTC. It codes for CASRSKRTPRKTYGYTF.

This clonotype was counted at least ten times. The CDR3, as DNA: TGTGCCAGCAGCTTAGCGCGGGCCAGCTATGGCTACACCTTC. Translated, it gives CASSLARASYGYTF. The chain carries TRBV7-2 and TRBJ1-2, with unresolved D. The CDR3 totals 14 residues. Germline V lookup: CDR1 SGHTA, CDR2 FQGNSA. V lost 0 bases, J lost 4 bases, and 9 bases lay in between.

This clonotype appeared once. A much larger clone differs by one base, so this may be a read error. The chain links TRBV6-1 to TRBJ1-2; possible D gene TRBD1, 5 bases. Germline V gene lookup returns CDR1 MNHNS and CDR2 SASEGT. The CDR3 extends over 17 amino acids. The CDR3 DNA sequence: TGTGCCAGCAGTAGGGGAGGCTCTATGCGAAAGACCTATGGCTACGCCTTC. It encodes CASSRGGSMRKTYGYAF.

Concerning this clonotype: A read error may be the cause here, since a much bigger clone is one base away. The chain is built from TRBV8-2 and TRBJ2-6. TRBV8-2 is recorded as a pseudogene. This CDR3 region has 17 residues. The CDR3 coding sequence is TGTGGCAGAAACATGAGGATAACACAAAGTCGGGCCGACGTCCTGACTTTC. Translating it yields CGRNMRITQSRADVLTF.

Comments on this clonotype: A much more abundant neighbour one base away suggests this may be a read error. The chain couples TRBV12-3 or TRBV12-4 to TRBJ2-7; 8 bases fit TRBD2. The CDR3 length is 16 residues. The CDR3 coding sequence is TGTGCCGGCAGTCCCGTGGTAGCGGGATCCCTTTACGAGCAGTACTTC. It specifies CAGSPVVAGSLYEQYF.

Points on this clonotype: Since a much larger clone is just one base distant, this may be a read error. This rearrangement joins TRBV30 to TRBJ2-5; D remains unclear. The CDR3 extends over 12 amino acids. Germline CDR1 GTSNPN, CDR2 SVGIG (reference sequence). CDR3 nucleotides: TGTGCCTGGAGTGTAATAGAAGAGGCCCAGTACTTC. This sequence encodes CAWSVIEEAQYF.

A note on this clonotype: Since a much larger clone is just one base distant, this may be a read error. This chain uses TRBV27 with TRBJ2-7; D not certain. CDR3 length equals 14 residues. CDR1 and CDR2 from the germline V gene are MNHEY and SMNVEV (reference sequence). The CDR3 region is CASSLKGRGYEQHF. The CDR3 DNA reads TGTGCCAGCAGTTTAAAGGGCAGAGGCTACGAGCAGCACTTC.

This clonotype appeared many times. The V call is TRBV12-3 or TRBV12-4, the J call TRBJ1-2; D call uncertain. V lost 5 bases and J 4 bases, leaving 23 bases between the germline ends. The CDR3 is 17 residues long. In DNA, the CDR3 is TGTGCCAGCAGTGCTCATGGCAGCTTCCGAAAGACCTATGGCTACACCTTC. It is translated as CASSAHGSFRKTYGYTF.

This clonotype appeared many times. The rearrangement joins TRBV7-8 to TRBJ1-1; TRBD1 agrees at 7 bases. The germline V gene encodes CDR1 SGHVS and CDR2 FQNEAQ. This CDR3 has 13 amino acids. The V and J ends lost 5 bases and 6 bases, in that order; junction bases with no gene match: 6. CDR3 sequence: CASSPLGQPEAFF. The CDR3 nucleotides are TGTGCCAGCAGCCCCCTGGGACAGCCTGAAGCTTTCTTT.

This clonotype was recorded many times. The CDR3 region has the DNA TGTGCCAGCAGCTTAACTGGGAACAATGAGCAGTTCTTC. This encodes CASSLTGNNEQFF. The chain recombines TRBV7-9 with TRBJ2-1, with no clear D. Trimming shortened V by 2 bases and J by 5 bases, and 7 bases separated the two germline ends. This CDR3 is 13 amino acids long. Germline loops: CDR1 SEHNR, CDR2 FQNEAQ (reference sequence).

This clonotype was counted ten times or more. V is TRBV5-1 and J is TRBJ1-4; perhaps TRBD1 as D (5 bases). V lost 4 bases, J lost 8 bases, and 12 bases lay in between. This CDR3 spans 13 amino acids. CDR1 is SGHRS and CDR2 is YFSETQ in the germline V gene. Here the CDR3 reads CASSPSGGEKLFF. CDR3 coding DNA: TGCGCCAGCAGCCCATCCGGGGGGGAAAAACTGTTTTTT. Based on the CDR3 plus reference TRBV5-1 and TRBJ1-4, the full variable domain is KAGVTQTPRYLIKTRGQQVTLSCSPISGHRSVSWYQQTPGQGLQFLFEYFSETQRNKGNFPGRFSGRQFSNSRSEMNVSTLELGDSALYLCASSPSGGEKLFFGSGTQLSVL.

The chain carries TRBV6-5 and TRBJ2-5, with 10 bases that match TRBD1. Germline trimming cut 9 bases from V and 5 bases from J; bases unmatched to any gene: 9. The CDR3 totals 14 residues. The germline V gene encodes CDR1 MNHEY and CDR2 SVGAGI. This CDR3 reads CASNLGGQGETQYF. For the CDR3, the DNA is TGTGCCAGTAATCTCGGGGGACAGGGGGAGACCCAGTACTTC.

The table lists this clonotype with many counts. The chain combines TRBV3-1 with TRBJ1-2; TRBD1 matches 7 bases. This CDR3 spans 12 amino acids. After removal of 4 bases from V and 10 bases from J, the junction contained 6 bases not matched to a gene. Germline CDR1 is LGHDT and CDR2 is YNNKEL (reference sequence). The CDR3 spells CASSLGDSLYTF. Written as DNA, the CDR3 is TGTGCCAGCAGCCTAGGGGACAGCCTCTACACCTTC. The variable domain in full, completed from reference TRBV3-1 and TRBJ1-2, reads DTAVSQTPKYLVTQMGNDKSIKCEQNLGHDTMYWYKQDSKKFLKIMFSYNNKELIINETVPNRFSPKSPDKAHLNLHINSLELGDSAVYFCASSLGDSLYTFGSGTRLTVV.

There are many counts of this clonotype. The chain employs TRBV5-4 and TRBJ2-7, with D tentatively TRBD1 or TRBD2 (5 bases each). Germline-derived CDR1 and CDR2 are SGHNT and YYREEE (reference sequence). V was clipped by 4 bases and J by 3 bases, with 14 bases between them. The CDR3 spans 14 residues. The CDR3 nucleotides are TGTGCCAGCAGCGATCCGGGACGGCTCTACGAGCAGTACTTC. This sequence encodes CASSDPGRLYEQYF.

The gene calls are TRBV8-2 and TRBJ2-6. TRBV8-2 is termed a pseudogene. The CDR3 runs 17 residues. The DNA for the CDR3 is TGTGGCAGAGCGTCCAGGATGACACAAAGTCGGGCCAACGTCCTGACTTTC. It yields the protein CGRASRMTQSRANVLTF.

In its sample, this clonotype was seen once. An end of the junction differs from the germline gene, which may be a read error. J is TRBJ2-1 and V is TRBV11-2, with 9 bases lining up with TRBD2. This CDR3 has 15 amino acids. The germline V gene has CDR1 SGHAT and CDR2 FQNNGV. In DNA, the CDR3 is TGTGCCGGCAGCTTAGTAGCGGGGGAGTACAATGAGCAGTTCTTC. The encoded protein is CAGSLVAGEYNEQFF.